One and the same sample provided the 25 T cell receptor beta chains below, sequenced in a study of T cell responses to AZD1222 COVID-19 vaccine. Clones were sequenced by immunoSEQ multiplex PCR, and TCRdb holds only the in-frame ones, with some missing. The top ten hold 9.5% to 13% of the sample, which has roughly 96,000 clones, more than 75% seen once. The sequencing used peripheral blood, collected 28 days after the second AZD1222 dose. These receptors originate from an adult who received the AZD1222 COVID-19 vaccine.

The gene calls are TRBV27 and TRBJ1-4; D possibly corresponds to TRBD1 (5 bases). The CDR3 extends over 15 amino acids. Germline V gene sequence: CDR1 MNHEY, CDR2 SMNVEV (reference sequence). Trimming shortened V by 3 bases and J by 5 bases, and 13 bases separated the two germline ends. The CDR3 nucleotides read TGTGCCAGCAGTTTTGGGGGACGGTTAAATGAAAAACTGTTTTTT. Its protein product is CASSFGGRLNEKLFF. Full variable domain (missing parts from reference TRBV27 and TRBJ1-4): EAQVTQNPRYLITVTGKKLTVTCSQNMNHEYMSWYRQDPGLGLRQIYYSMNVEVTDKGDVPEGYKVSRKEKRNFPLILESPSPNQTSLYFCASSFGGRLNEKLFFGSGTQLSVL.

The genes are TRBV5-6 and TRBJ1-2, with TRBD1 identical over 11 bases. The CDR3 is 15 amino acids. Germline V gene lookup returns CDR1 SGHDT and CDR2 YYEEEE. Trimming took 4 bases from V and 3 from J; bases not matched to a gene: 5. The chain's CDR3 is CASSLGQGADYGYTF. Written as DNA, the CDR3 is TGTGCCAGCAGCCTCGGACAGGGGGCGGACTATGGCTACACCTTC.

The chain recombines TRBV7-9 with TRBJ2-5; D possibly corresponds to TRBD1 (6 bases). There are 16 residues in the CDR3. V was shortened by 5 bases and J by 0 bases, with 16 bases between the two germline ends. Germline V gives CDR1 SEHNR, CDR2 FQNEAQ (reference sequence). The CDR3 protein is CASSGKGQSYQETQYF. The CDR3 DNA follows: TGTGCCAGCAGCGGAAAAGGACAGTCTTACCAAGAGACCCAGTACTTC.

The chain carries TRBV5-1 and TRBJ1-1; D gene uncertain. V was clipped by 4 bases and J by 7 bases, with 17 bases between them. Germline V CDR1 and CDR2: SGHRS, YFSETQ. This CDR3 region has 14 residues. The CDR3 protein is CASSVVRRTNEAFF. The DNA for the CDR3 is TGCGCCAGCAGCGTCGTGCGACGGACCAATGAAGCTTTCTTT.

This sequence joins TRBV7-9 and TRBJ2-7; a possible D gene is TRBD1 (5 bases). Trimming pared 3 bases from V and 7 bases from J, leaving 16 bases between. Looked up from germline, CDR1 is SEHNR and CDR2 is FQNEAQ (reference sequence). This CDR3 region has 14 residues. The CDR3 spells CASSFQGSGREQYF. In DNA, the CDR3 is TGTGCCAGCAGCTTTCAGGGCTCAGGACGGGAGCAGTACTTC.

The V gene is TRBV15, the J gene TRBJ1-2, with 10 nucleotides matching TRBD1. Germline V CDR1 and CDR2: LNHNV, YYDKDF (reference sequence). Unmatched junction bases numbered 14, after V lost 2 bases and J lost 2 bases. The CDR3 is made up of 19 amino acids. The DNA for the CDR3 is TGTGCCACCAGCAGAAGTGGGACAGGGGCTTCCCTCTCCAACTATGGCTACACCTTC. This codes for CATSRSGTGASLSNYGYTF.

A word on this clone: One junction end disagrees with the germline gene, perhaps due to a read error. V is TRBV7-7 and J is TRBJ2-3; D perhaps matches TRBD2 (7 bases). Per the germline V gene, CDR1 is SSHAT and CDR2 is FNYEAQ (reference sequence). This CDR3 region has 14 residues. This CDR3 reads CASSAGGPTDTQYF. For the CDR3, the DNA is TGTGCTAGCAGCGCCGGGGGGCCAACAGATACGCAGTATTTT.

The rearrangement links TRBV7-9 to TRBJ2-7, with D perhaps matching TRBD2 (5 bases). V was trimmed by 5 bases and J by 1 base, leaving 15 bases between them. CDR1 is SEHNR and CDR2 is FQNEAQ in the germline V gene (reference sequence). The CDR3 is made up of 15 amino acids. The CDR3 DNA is TGTGCCAGCAGCCCCGGCGGGTCATTGTCCTACGAGCAGTACTTC. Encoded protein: CASSPGGSLSYEQYF.

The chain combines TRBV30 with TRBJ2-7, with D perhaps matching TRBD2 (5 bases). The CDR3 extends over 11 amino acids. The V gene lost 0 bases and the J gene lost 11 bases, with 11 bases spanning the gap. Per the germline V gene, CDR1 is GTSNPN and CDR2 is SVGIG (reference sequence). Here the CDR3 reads CAWSVSTEEYF. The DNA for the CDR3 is TGTGCCTGGAGTGTATCCACGGAGGAGTACTTC.

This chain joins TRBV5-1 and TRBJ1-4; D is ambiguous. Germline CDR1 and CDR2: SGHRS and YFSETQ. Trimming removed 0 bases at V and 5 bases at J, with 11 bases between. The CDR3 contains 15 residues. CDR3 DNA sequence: TGCGCCAGCAGCTTGGCGCCAGAGGGCAATGAAAAACTGTTTTTT. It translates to CASSLAPEGNEKLFF.

The CDR3 DNA is TGTGCCAGCTCACCCGGACAGGGGGCTGAAGCTTTCTTT. The encoded protein is CASSPGQGAEAFF. This chain joins TRBV18 and TRBJ1-1; 10 bases are a match to TRBD1. CDR3 size: 13 residues. The germline V gene has CDR1 KGHSH and CDR2 LQKENI. J was trimmed by 6 bases and V by 3 bases; bases with no gene match: 1.

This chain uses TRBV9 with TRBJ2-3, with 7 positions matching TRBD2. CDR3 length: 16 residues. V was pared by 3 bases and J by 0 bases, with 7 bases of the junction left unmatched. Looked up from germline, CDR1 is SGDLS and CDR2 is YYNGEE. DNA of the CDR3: TGTGCCAGCAGCGCTCGCAGCGGGATTAGCACAGATACGCAGTATTTT. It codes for CASSARSGISTDTQYF.

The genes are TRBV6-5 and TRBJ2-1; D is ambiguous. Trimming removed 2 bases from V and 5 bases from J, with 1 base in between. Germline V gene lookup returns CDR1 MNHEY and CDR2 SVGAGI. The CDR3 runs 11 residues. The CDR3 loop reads CASSYNNEQFF. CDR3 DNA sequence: TGTGCCAGCAGTTACAACAATGAGCAGTTCTTC.

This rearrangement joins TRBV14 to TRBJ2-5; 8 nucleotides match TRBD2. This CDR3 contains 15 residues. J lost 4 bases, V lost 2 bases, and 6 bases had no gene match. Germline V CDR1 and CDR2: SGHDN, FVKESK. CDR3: CASSQTGGRIETQYF. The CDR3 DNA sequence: TGTGCCAGCAGCCAAACTGGCGGGAGGATAGAGACCCAGTACTTC.

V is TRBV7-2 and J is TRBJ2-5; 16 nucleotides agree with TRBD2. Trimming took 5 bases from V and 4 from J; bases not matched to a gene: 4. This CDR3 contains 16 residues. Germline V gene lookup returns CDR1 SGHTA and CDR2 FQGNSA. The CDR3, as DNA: TGTGCCAGCAGCCCCGGGACTAGCGGGGGGGGAGAGACCCAGTACTTC. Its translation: CASSPGTSGGGETQYF. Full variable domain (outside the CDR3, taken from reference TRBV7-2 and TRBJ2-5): GAGVSQSPSNKVTEKGKDVELRCDPISGHTALYWYRQSLGQGLEFLIYFQGNSAPDKSGLPSDRFSAERTGGSVSTLTIQRTQQEDSAVYLCASSPGTSGGGETQYFGPGTRLLVL.

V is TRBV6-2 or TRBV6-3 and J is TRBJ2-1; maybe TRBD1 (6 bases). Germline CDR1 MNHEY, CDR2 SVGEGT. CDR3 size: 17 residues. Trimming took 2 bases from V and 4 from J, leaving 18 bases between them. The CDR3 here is CASSYNSWGPSYNEQFF. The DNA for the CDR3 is TGTGCCAGCAGTTACAATTCTTGGGGGCCGTCATACAATGAGCAGTTCTTC.

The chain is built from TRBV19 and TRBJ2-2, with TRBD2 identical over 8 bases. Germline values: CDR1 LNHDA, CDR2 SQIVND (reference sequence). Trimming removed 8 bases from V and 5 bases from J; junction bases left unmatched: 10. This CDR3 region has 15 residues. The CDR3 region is CASRLGGARTGELFF. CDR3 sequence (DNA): TGTGCCAGTCGTCTCGGGGGGGCGAGGACCGGGGAGCTGTTTTTT.

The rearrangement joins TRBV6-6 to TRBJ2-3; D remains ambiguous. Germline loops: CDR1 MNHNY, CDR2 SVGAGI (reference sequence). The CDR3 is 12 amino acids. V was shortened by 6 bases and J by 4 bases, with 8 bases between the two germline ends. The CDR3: CASRLLADTQYF. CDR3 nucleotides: TGTGCCAGCAGACTCCTGGCAGATACGCAGTATTTT.

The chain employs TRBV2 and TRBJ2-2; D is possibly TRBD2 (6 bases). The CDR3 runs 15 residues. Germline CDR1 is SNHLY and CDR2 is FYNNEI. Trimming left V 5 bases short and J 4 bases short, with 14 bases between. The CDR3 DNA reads TGTGCCAGCAGTCCCGGGACTGAGAGCACCGGGGAGCTGTTTTTT. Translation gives CASSPGTESTGELFF.

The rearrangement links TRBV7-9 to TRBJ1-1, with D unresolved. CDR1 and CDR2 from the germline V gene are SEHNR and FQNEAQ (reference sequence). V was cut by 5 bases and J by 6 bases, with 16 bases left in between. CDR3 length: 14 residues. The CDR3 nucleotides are TGTGCCAGCAGCCCGAGGGAGGGTGGGGCTGAAGCTTTCTTT. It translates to CASSPREGGAEAFF.

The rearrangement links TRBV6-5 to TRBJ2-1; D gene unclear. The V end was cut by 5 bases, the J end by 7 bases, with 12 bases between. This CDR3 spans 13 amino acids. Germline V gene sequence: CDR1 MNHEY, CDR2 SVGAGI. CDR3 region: CASSRRHSNEQFF. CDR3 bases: TGTGCCAGCAGTCGTAGACACTCTAATGAGCAGTTCTTC.

CDR3: CSASRGSYGYTF. Here the CDR3 DNA reads TGCAGTGCTAGTAGGGGATCATATGGCTACACCTTC. V is TRBV20-1 and J is TRBJ1-2; D may be TRBD1 (5 bases). Germline V gives CDR1 DFQATT, CDR2 SNEGSKA (reference sequence). Deletions cut 3 bases from V and 5 bases from J, with 10 bases between. The CDR3 totals 12 residues.

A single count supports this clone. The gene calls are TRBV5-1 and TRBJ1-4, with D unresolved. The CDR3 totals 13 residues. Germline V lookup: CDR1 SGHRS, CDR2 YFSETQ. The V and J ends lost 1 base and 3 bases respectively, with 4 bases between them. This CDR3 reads CASSLLPNEKLFF. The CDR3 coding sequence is TGCGCCAGCAGCTTGTTACCTAATGAAAAACTGTTTTTT.

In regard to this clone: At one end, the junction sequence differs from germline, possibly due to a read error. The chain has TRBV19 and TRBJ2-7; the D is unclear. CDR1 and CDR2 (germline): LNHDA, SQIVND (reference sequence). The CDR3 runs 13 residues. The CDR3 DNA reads TGTACCAGTAGTATAGGCTTTCCCTACGAGCAGTACTTC. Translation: CTSSIGFPYEQYF.

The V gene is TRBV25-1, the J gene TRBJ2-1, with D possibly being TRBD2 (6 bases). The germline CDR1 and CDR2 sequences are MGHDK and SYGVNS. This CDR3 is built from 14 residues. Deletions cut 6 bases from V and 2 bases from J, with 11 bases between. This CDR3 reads CASRGGATYNEQFF. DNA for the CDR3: TGTGCCAGCAGAGGCGGGGCTACCTACAATGAGCAGTTCTTC.